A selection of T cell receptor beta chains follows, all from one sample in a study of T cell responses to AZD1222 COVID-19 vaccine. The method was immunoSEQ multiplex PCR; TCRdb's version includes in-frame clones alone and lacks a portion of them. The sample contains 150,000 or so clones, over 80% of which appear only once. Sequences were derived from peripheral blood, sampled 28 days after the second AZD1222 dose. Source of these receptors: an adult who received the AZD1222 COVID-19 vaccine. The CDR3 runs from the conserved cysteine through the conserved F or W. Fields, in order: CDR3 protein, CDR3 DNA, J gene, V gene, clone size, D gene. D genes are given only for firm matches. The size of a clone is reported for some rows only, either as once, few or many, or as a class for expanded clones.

CDR3aa: CASSEGGGPTYEQYF
CDR3nt: TGTGCCAGCAGTGAAGGCGGGGGGCCGACCTACGAGCAGTACTTC
j_gene: TRBJ2-7
v_gene: TRBV6-4
abundance: .
d_gene: TRBD2

CDR3aa: CASSLARSLNQPQHF
CDR3nt: TGTGCCAGCAGCTTAGCGCGGAGTCTCAATCAGCCCCAGCATTTT
j_gene: TRBJ1-5
v_gene: TRBV7-8
abundance: .
d_gene: .

CDR3aa: CASSLGLAGASGGDTQYF
CDR3nt: TGTGCCAGCAGCCTAGGACTAGCGGGGGCGAGCGGAGGGGATACGCAGTATTTT
j_gene: TRBJ2-3
v_gene: TRBV4-2
abundance: .
d_gene: TRBD2

CDR3aa: CAISGFGSQETQYF
CDR3nt: TGTGCCATCAGTGGGTTCGGCTCTCAAGAGACCCAGTACTTC
j_gene: TRBJ2-5
v_gene: TRBV10-3
abundance: .
d_gene: .

CDR3aa: CASSLGTDTQYF
CDR3nt: TGTGCCAGCAGCTTAGGAACAGATACGCAGTATTTT
j_gene: TRBJ2-3
v_gene: TRBV11-3
abundance: .
d_gene: .

CDR3aa: CASSLRGEGSTEAFF
CDR3nt: TGTGCCAGCTCCCTCAGGGGGGAAGGTAGCACTGAAGCTTTCTTT
j_gene: TRBJ1-1
v_gene: TRBV18
abundance: .
d_gene: TRBD1

CDR3aa: CASSLAQGEKGTEAFF
CDR3nt: TGTGCCAGCAGCTTAGCTCAGGGGGAAAAAGGCACTGAAGCTTTCTTT
j_gene: TRBJ1-1
v_gene: TRBV11-1
abundance: few
d_gene: TRBD1

CDR3aa: CASSLGKAGGFPDYNEQFF
CDR3nt: TGTGCCAGCAGCTTGGGAAAGGCGGGGGGCTTTCCCGATTACAATGAGCAGTTCTTC
j_gene: TRBJ2-1
v_gene: TRBV13
abundance: .
d_gene: TRBD2

CDR3aa: CARPGGYTF
CDR3nt: TGTGCCAGACCGGGTGGCTACACCTTC
j_gene: TRBJ1-2
v_gene: TRBV19
abundance: .
d_gene: .

CDR3aa: CASSYSPQGNTIYF
CDR3nt: TGTGCCAGCAGTTACTCCCCCCAGGGCAACACCATATATTTT
j_gene: TRBJ1-3
v_gene: TRBV6-5
abundance: .
d_gene: .

CDR3aa: CASSREGRTEAFF
CDR3nt: TGTGCCAGTAGTAGAGAGGGGAGGACTGAAGCTTTCTTT
j_gene: TRBJ1-1
v_gene: TRBV19
abundance: .
d_gene: .

CDR3aa: CASSQEQGSTDTQYF
CDR3nt: TGCGCCAGCAGCCAAGAACAGGGTAGTACAGATACGCAGTATTTT
j_gene: TRBJ2-3
v_gene: TRBV4-1
abundance: .
d_gene: .